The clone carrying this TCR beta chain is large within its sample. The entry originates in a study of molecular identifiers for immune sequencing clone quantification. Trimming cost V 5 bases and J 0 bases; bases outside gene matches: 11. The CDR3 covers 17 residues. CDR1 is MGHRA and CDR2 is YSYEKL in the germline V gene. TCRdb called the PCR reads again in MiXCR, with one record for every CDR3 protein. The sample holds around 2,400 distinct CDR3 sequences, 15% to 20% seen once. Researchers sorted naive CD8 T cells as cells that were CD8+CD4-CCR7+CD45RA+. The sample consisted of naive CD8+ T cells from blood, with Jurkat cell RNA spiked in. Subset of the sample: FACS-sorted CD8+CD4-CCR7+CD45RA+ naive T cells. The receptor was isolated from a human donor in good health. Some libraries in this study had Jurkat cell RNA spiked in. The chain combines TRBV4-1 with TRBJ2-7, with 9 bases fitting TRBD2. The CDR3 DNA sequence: TGCGCCAGCAGCTCACGACTAGCGGTAATCAGCTCCTACGAGCAGTACTTC. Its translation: CASSSRLAVISSYEQYF.